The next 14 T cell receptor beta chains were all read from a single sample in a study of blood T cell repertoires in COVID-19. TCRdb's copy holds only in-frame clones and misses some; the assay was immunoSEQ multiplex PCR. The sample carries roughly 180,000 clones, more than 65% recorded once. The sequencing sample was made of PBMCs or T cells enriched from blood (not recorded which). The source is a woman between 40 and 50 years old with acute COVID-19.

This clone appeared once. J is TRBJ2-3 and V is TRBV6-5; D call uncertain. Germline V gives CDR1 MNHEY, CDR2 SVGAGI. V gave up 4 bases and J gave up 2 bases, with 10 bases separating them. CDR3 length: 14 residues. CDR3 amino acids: CASSSPPSTDTQYF. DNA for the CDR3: TGTGCCAGCAGTTCCCCCCCGTCCACAGATACGCAGTATTTT.

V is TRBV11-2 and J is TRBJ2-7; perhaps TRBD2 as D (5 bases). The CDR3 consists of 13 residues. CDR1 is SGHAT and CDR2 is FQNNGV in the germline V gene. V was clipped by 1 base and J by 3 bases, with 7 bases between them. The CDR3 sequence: CASSLAGFYEQYF. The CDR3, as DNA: TGTGCCAGCAGCTTAGCGGGATTCTACGAGCAGTACTTC.

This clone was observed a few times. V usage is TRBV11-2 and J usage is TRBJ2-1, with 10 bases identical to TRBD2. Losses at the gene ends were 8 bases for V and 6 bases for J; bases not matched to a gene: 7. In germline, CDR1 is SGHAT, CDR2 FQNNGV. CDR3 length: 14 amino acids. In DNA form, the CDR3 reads TGTGCCAGCCAAGCGGGACTAGCGTCCAATGAGCAGTTCTTC. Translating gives CASQAGLASNEQFF.

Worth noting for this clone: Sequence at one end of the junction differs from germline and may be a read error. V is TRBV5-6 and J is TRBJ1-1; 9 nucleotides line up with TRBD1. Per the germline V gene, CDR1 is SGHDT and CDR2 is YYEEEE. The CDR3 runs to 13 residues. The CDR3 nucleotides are TGTGCCAGCAGCTTTGGGACTTTCCGGGACAGGGCCTTC. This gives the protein CASSFGTFRDRAF.

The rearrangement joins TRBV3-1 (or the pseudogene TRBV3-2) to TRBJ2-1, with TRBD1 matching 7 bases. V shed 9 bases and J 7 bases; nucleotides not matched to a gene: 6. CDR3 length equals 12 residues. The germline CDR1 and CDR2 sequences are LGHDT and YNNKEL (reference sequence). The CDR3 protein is CASRQGVNEQFF. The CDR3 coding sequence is TGTGCCAGTAGACAGGGTGTGAATGAGCAGTTCTTC.

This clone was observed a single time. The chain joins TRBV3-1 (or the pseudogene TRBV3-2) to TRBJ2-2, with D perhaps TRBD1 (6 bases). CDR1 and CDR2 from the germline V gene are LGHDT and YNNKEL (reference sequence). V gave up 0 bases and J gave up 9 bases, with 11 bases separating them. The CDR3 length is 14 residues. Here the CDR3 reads CASSQDLGGRELFF. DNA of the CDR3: TGTGCCAGCAGCCAAGATCTAGGGGGTCGGGAGCTGTTTTTT.

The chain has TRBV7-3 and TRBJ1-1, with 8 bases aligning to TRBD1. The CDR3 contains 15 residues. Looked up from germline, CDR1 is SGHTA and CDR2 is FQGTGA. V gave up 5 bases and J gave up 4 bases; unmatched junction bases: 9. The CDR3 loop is CASSQTGDRSTEAFF. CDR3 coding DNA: TGTGCCAGCAGCCAGACAGGGGATCGGAGCACTGAAGCTTTCTTT.

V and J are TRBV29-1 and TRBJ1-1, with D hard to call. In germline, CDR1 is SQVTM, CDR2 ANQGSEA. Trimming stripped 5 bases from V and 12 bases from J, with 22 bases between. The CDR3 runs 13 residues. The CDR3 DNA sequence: TGCAGCGTTTCCCCTGAGGGAGCCCCCTGGCCTTTCTTT. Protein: CSVSPEGAPWPFF.

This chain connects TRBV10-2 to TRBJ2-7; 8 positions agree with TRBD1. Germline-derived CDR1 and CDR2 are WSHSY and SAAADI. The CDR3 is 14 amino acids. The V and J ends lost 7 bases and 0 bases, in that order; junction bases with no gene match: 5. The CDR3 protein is CASNGQGSSYEQYF. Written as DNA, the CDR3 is TGCGCCAGCAACGGACAGGGAAGCTCCTACGAGCAGTACTTC.

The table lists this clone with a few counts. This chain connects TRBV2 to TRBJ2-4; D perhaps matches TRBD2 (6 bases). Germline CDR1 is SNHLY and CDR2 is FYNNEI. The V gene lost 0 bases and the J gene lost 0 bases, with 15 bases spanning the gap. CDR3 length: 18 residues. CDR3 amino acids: CASSEAHRTTLAKNIQYF. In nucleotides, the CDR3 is TGTGCCAGCAGTGAAGCGCACCGGACTACCTTAGCCAAAAACATTCAGTACTTC. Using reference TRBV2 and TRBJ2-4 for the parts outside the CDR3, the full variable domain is EPEVTQTPSHQVTQMGQEVILRCVPISNHLYFYWYRQILGQKVEFLVSFYNNEISEKSEIFDDQFSVERPDGSNFTLKIRSTKLEDSAMYFCASSEAHRTTLAKNIQYFGAGTRLSVL.

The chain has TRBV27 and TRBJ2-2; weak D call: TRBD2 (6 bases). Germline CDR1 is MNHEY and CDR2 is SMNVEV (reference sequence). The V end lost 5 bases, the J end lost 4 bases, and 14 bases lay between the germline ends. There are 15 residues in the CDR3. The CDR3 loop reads CASSLRGSGTGELFF. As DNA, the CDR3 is TGTGCCAGCAGTCTACGGGGGTCGGGCACCGGGGAGCTGTTTTTT.

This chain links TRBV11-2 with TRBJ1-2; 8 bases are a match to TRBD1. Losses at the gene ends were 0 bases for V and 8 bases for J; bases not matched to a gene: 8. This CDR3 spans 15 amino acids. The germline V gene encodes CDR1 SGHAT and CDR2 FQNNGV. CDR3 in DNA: TGTGCCAGCAGCTTAGAAGGATCAGGGGGCGCCGGCTACACCTTC. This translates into CASSLEGSGGAGYTF.

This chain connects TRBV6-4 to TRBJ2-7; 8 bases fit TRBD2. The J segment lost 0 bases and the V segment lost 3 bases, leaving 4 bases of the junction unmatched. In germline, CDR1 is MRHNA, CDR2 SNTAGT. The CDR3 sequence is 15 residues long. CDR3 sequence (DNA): TGTGCCAGCAGTGAAAGAGGGACTAGCTCCTACGAGCAGTACTTC. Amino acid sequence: CASSERGTSSYEQYF.

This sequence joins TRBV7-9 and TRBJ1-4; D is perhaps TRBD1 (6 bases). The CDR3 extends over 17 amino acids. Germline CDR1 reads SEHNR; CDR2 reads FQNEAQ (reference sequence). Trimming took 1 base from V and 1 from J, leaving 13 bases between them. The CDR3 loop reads CASSLEQGGGTNEKLFF. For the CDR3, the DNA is TGTGCCAGCAGCTTAGAACAGGGCGGGGGAACTAATGAAAAACTGTTTTTT.